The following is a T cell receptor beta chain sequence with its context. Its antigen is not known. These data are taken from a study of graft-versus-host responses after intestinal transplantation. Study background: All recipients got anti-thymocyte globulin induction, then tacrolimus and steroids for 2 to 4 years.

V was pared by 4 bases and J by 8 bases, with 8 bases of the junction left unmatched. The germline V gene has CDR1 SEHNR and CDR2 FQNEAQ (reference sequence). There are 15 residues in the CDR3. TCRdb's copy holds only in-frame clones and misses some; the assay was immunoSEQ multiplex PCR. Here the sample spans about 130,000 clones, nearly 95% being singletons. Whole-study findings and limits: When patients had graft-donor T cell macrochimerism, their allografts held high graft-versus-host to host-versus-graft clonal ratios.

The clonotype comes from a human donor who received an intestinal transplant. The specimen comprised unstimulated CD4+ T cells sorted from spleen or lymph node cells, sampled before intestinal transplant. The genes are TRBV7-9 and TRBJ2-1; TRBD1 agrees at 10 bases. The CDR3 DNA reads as TGTGCCAGCAGCTCGAGGACAGGGGGGGAGGATGAGCAGTTCTTC. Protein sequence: CASSSRTGGEDEQFF.